This T cell receptor beta chain was identified during a study of long-term antiretroviral therapy in people with HIV. The run of the v3.0 immunoSEQ assay was at survey level. TCRdb's table, derived via immunoSEQ multiplex PCR, lists solely in-frame clones and lacks some. Here the sample spans tens of thousands of clones, 80% to 95% being singletons. This clone was recorded once. Germline trimming cut 2 bases from V and 4 bases from J; bases unmatched to any gene: 10. This CDR3 contains 17 residues. Germline lookup yields CDR1 MGHDK and CDR2 SYGVNS. Cryopreserved PBMC, at roughly 0.85-10 million per sample, were present before DNA extraction.

The TCR was taken from a woman between 40 and 50 years old with HIV. Sequencing was performed on unsorted PBMCs, taken 7.6 years after starting antiretroviral therapy. The chain couples TRBV25-1 to TRBJ2-5; 10 bases agree with TRBD2. The CDR3 sequence: CASSESSSGGAGETQYF. Here the CDR3 DNA reads TGTGCCAGCAGTGAAAGTTCAAGCGGGGGGGCCGGAGAGACCCAGTACTTC.